This entry lists 22 T cell receptor beta chains sequenced from one sample in a study of shared clonotypes between healthy human individuals (TCRdb year 2020). Receptor libraries were prepared by the immunoSEQ multiplex PCR assay. As stored in TCRdb, this immuneACCESS dataset retains in-frame rearrangements with V and J assigned. A fraction of the clones does not appear; measured against another copy, unresolved V genes explain less than half of the discrepancy, and the remainder lacks a known reason. The sample data list 2.3 million or so clones, and approximately 95% of these were observed just once. The top ten clonotypes cover under 0.45% of the sample. Sequenced input: naive CD4+ T cells from PBMCs. The sample's cell subset or site label is to be understood as: CD45RA+ positively selected. The receptor source for this set is a man younger than 35 in good health. Some clones in this sample may be carry-over from other donors' samples.

The CDR3 sequence is CASNPGTGSSDTQYF. CDR3 nucleotides: TGTGCCAGTAACCCCGGGACAGGGAGTTCAGATACGCAGTATTTT. The V call is TRBV19, the J call TRBJ2-3; 9 bases line up with TRBD1. This CDR3 is built from 15 residues. The trim removed 7 bases at V and 4 bases at J, leaving 9 bases unmatched. Germline loops: CDR1 LNHDA, CDR2 SQIVND (reference sequence).

This chain uses TRBV19 with TRBJ1-5, with D possibly TRBD1 on 5 matching bases. The CDR3 consists of 16 residues. Germline assignment: CDR1 LNHDA and CDR2 SQIVND (reference sequence). The V end lost 5 bases, the J end lost 6 bases, and 20 bases lay between the germline ends. Written as DNA, the CDR3 is TGTGCCAGTAGTGCCCTAACCGGGGCCGGTAGTCAGCCCCAGCATTTT. The encoded protein is CASSALTGAGSQPQHF.

The chain employs TRBV29-1 and TRBJ2-6, with 10 positions matching TRBD1. The CDR3 sequence is 15 residues long. Germline loops: CDR1 SQVTM, CDR2 ANQGSEA. V gave up 4 bases and J gave up 1 base; unmatched junction bases: 1. As DNA, the CDR3 is TGCAGCGTTGGACAGGGGGCATCTGGGGCCAACGTCCTGACTTTC. It codes for CSVGQGASGANVLTF.

The gene calls are TRBV2 and TRBJ1-2, with D perhaps TRBD1 (5 bases). From germline, CDR1 is SNHLY and CDR2 FYNNEI. This CDR3 region has 14 residues. Trimming left V 2 bases short and J 6 bases short, with 13 bases between. CDR3 DNA sequence: TGTGCCAGCAGTGAATCACGGGGGATGCATGGCTACACCTTC. It encodes CASSESRGMHGYTF.

On this clone itself: Other nucleotide sequences from this sample produce the same CDR3. This chain uses TRBV7-2 with TRBJ1-2, with D tentatively TRBD1 (5 bases). Trimming left V 1 base short and J 2 bases short, with 8 bases between. The CDR3 covers 14 residues. In germline, CDR1 is SGHTA, CDR2 FQGNSA. CDR3 sequence reads: CASSLVAGNYGYTF. The CDR3 nucleotides read TGTGCCAGCAGCTTAGTTGCAGGGAACTATGGCTACACCTTC.

V and J are TRBV27 and TRBJ2-3, with D uncertain. The CDR3 totals 15 residues. V was shortened by 5 bases and J by 2 bases, with 14 bases between the two germline ends. Germline CDR1 MNHEY, CDR2 SMNVEV (reference sequence). CDR3: CASSRLWSPTDTQYF. For the CDR3, the DNA is TGTGCCAGCAGTCGATTATGGAGCCCCACAGATACGCAGTATTTT.

Turning to this clone: Other DNA sequences in the sample encode the same CDR3. This chain connects TRBV18 to TRBJ1-1; D ambiguous. Germline-derived CDR1 and CDR2 are KGHSH and LQKENI. With 0 bases removed from V and 1 base from J, the gap between germline ends came to 6 bases. The CDR3 runs 14 residues. The CDR3 nucleotides read TGTGCCAGCTCACCACCGTCAACGAACACTGAAGCTTTCTTT. Translation: CASSPPSTNTEAFF.

The chain uses TRBV19 and TRBJ2-7, with D uncertain. The V gene's germline CDR1 is LNHDA and CDR2 SQIVND (reference sequence). The CDR3 has 15 residues. V lost 6 bases to trimming and J lost 5 bases, with 20 bases between them. This chain's CDR3 is CASSVGGRSLHEQYF. The CDR3 DNA follows: TGTGCCAGTAGCGTTGGTGGCAGATCGCTCCACGAGCAGTACTTC.

The genes are TRBV27 and TRBJ2-7; 11 bases are a match to TRBD1. V lost 4 bases and J lost 2; bases outside the gene matches: 7. The CDR3 is made up of 16 amino acids. CDR1 is MNHEY, CDR2 SMNVEV, per germline (reference sequence). CDR3 loop: CASSSGQGDATYEQYF. For the CDR3, the DNA is TGTGCCAGCAGTTCGGGACAGGGGGATGCCACCTACGAGCAGTACTTC.

The sample holds one count of this clone. The J gene is TRBJ1-3, the V gene TRBV28, with a tentative D call TRBD1 (5 bases). Trimming left V 4 bases short and J 4 bases short, with 14 bases between. This CDR3 region has 15 residues. Germline CDR1 and CDR2: MDHEN and SYDVKM. This chain's CDR3 is CASSSWAGRGNTIYF. The DNA for the CDR3 is TGTGCCAGCAGTTCATGGGCAGGGAGGGGAAACACCATATATTTT.

The genes are TRBV11-3 and TRBJ2-2; 9 nucleotides agree with TRBD1. Losses at the gene ends were 5 bases for V and 5 bases for J; bases not matched to a gene: 6. Looked up from germline, CDR1 is SGHNT and CDR2 is YENEEA. The length of the CDR3 is 15 residues. CDR3 in DNA: TGTGCCAGCAGCCCTGGGACAGGGAGGACCGGGGAGCTGTTTTTT. It specifies CASSPGTGRTGELFF.

The rearrangement uses TRBV5-1 and TRBJ2-5, with D maybe TRBD2 (5 bases). From germline, CDR1 is SGHRS and CDR2 YFSETQ. The CDR3 is made up of 13 amino acids. The germline V and J ends were trimmed by 7 bases and 1 base, with 11 bases remaining between them. CDR3 in DNA: TGCGCCAGCGGTCGGGGTTTCCAAGAGACCCAGTACTTC. Protein: CASGRGFQETQYF. Looking up the rest from reference TRBV5-1 and TRBJ2-5 gives the full variable domain: KAGVTQTPRYLIKTRGQQVTLSCSPISGHRSVSWYQQTPGQGLQFLFEYFSETQRNKGNFPGRFSGRQFSNSRSEMNVSTLELGDSALYLCASGRGFQETQYFGPGTRLLVL.

The rearrangement uses TRBV2 and TRBJ2-7; D might be TRBD2 (6 bases). The germline V and J ends were trimmed by 5 bases and 2 bases, with 13 bases remaining between them. CDR1 is SNHLY, CDR2 FYNNEI, per germline. The CDR3 has 14 residues. In DNA, the CDR3 is TGTGCCAGCAGTAACGAGCGGGCCACCTACGAGCAGTACTTC. Encoded protein: CASSNERATYEQYF.

The chain combines TRBV11-2 with TRBJ2-5, with D possibly being TRBD1 or TRBD2 (5 bases each). The germline CDR1 and CDR2 sequences are SGHAT and FQNNGV. The CDR3 is 19 amino acids. The germline V and J ends were trimmed by 1 base and 2 bases, with 23 bases remaining between them. This CDR3 reads CASSLGQPGQLIRQETQYF. In DNA form, the CDR3 reads TGTGCCAGCAGCTTAGGGCAACCGGGGCAGCTTATTAGGCAAGAGACCCAGTACTTC. Based on the CDR3 plus reference TRBV11-2 and TRBJ2-5, the full variable domain is EAGVAQSPRYKIIEKRQSVAFWCNPISGHATLYWYQQILGQGPKLLIQFQNNGVVDDSQLPKDRFSAERLKGVDSTLKIQPAKLEDSAVYLCASSLGQPGQLIRQETQYFGPGTRLLVL.

The gene calls are TRBV2 and TRBJ2-7; D is uncertain. V was shortened by 1 base and J by 2 bases, with 15 bases between the two germline ends. The CDR3 extends over 16 amino acids. In germline, CDR1 is SNHLY, CDR2 FYNNEI. In nucleotides, the CDR3 is TGTGCCAGCAGTGAAGACCGCCGCCTTATAACCTACGAGCAGTACTTC. Amino acid sequence: CASSEDRRLITYEQYF.

The rearrangement joins TRBV6-6 to TRBJ2-2; unclear D gene. The germline V gene has CDR1 MNHNY and CDR2 SVGAGI (reference sequence). With 6 bases removed from V and 2 bases from J, the gap between germline ends came to 7 bases. The CDR3 has 13 amino acids. CDR3 sequence reads: CASSPHNTGELFF. In DNA form, the CDR3 reads TGTGCCAGCAGCCCACATAACACCGGGGAGCTGTTTTTT.

The chain joins TRBV7-2 to TRBJ2-7; 14 positions match TRBD2. Unmatched junction bases numbered 5, after V lost 1 base and J lost 6 bases. Germline loops: CDR1 SGHTA, CDR2 FQGNSA. The CDR3 spans 16 residues. The CDR3 nucleotides read TGTGCCAGCAGCTTAGGGGGACTAGCGGGGGCTACCGAGCAGTACTTC. Amino acids: CASSLGGLAGATEQYF.

The chain couples TRBV7-2 to TRBJ1-6; D not certain. This CDR3 has 13 residues. Germline V gives CDR1 SGHTA, CDR2 FQGNSA. V dropped 7 bases and J dropped 6 bases, with 10 bases sitting between them. Written as DNA, the CDR3 is TGTGCCAGCAAGACGGAGATTAATTCACCCCTCCACTTT. It yields the protein CASKTEINSPLHF. Variable domain in full (rest from reference TRBV7-2 and TRBJ1-6): GAGVSQSPSNKVTEKGKDVELRCDPISGHTALYWYRQSLGQGLEFLIYFQGNSAPDKSGLPSDRFSAERTGGSVSTLTIQRTQQEDSAVYLCASKTEINSPLHFGNGTRLTVT.

The chain combines TRBV28 with TRBJ2-1; the match to TRBD2 covers 14 bases. The length of the CDR3 is 17 residues. CDR1 is MDHEN and CDR2 is SYDVKM in the germline V gene. Trimming took 5 bases from V and 9 from J; bases not matched to a gene: 12. The CDR3 DNA is TGTGCCAGCAGTCGAGAGGGACTAGCGGGAGTCAGGCGTGAGCAGTTCTTC. This sequence encodes CASSREGLAGVRREQFF.

This sequence joins TRBV7-8 and TRBJ2-3, with TRBD2 identical over 9 bases. From germline, CDR1 is SGHVS and CDR2 FQNEAQ. V was pared by 5 bases and J by 6 bases, with 18 bases of the junction left unmatched. The CDR3 covers 18 residues. The CDR3 DNA reads TGTGCCAGCAGCCCCCGAGTGAGGCGCGCGGGAGGGCAGGATACGCAGTATTTT. Its protein product is CASSPRVRRAGGQDTQYF. Filled out from reference TRBV7-8 and TRBJ2-3, the complete variable domain reads GAGVSQSPRYKVAKRGQDVALRCDPISGHVSLFWYQQALGQGPEFLTYFQNEAQLDKSGLPSDRFFAERPEGSVSTLKIQRTQQEDSAVYLCASSPRVRRAGGQDTQYFGPGTRLTVL.

The rearrangement links TRBV29-1 to TRBJ2-6; D assignment may be TRBD1 or TRBD2 (7 bases each). V lost 2 bases and J 8 bases, leaving 22 bases between the germline ends. Per the germline V gene, CDR1 is SQVTM and CDR2 is ANQGSEA. CDR3 length: 17 amino acids. The CDR3 bases are TGCAGCGTTGAATGGGCCAGGGGGGGGAGATTATCCAACGTCCTGACTTTC. It codes for CSVEWARGGRLSNVLTF.

The chain recombines TRBV5-1 with TRBJ1-1, with TRBD1 matching over 7 bases. The CDR3 length is 15 residues. V lost 6 bases and J lost 1; bases outside the gene matches: 9. The germline V gene has CDR1 SGHRS and CDR2 YFSETQ. The CDR3 coding sequence is TGCGCCAGCACCCCGGTCCCAGGGGGGAACACTGAAGCTTTCTTT. It translates to CASTPVPGGNTEAFF. Looking up the rest from reference TRBV5-1 and TRBJ1-1 gives the full variable domain: KAGVTQTPRYLIKTRGQQVTLSCSPISGHRSVSWYQQTPGQGLQFLFEYFSETQRNKGNFPGRFSGRQFSNSRSEMNVSTLELGDSALYLCASTPVPGGNTEAFFGQGTRLTVV.